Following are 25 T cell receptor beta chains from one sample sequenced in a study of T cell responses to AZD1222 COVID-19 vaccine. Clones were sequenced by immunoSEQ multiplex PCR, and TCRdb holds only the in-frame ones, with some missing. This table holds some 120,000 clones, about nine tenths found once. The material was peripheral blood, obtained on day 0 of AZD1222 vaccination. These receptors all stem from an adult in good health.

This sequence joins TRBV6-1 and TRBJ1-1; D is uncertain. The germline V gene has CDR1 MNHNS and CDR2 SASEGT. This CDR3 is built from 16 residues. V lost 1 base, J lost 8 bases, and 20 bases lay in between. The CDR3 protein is CASSEEAWRIGSEAFF. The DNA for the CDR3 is TGTGCCAGCAGTGAAGAGGCCTGGAGGATTGGGAGCGAAGCTTTCTTT.

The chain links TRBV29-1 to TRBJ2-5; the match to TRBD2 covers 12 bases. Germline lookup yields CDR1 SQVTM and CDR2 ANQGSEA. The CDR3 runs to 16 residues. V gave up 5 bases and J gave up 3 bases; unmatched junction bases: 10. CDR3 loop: CSVPSGTSGYKETQYF. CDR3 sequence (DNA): TGCAGCGTTCCCTCCGGGACTAGCGGGTATAAAGAGACCCAGTACTTC.

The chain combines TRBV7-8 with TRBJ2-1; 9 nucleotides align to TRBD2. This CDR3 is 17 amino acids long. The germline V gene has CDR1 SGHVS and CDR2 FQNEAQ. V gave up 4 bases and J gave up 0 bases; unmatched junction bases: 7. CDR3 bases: TGTGCCAGCAGCTCCGGGACTAGCTCTCGCTCCTACAATGAGCAGTTCTTC. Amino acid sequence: CASSSGTSSRSYNEQFF. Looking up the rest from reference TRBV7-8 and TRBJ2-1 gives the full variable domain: GAGVSQSPRYKVAKRGQDVALRCDPISGHVSLFWYQQALGQGPEFLTYFQNEAQLDKSGLPSDRFFAERPEGSVSTLKIQRTQQEDSAVYLCASSSGTSSRSYNEQFFGPGTRLTVL.

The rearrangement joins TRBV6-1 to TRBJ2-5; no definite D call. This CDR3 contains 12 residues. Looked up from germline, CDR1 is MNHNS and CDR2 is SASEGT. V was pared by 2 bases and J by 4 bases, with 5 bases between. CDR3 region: CASSEIRETQYF. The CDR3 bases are TGTGCCAGCAGTGAAATTCGAGAGACCCAGTACTTC.

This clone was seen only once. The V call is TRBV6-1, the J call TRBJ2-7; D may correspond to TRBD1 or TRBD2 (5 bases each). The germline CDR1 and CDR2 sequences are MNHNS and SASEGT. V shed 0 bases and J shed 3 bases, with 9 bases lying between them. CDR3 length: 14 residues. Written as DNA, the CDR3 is TGTGCCAGCAGTGAAGCAGGGACCTTCTACGAGCAGTACTTC. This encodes CASSEAGTFYEQYF.

The CDR3 DNA is TGTGCCAGCAGCTTAGTACTAGGGAACACCGGGGAGCTGTTTTTT. Its translation is CASSLVLGNTGELFF. This chain connects TRBV7-3 to TRBJ2-2; tentative D call: TRBD2 (5 bases). Germline-derived CDR1 and CDR2 are SGHTA and FQGTGA. V was shortened by 2 bases and J by 1 base, with 8 bases between the two germline ends. The CDR3 length is 15 residues. Full variable domain (rest looked up from reference TRBV7-3 and TRBJ2-2): GAGVSQTPSNKVTEKGKYVELRCDPISGHTALYWYRQSLGQGPEFLIYFQGTGAADDSGLPNDRFFAVRPEGSVSTLKIQRTERGDSAVYLCASSLVLGNTGELFFGEGSRLTVL.

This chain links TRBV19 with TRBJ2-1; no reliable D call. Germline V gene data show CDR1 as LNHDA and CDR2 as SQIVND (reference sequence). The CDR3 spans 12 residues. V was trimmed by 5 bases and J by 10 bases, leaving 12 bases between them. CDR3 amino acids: CASSARPQEQFF. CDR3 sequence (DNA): TGTGCCAGTAGTGCCCGTCCTCAGGAGCAGTTCTTC.

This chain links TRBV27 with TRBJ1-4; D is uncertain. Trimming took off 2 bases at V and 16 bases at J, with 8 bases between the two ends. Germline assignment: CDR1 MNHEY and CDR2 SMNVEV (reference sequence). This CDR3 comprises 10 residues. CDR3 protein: CASSLNRQFF. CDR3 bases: TGTGCCAGCAGTTTAAATCGTCAGTTTTTT.

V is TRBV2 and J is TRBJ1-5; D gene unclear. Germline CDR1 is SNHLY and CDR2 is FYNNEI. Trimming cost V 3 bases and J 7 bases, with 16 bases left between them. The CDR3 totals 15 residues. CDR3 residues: CASSDESDFEQPQHF. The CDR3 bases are TGTGCCAGCAGTGATGAGTCGGACTTTGAGCAGCCCCAGCATTTT. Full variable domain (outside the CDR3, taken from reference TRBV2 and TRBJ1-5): EPEVTQTPSHQVTQMGQEVILRCVPISNHLYFYWYRQILGQKVEFLVSFYNNEISEKSEIFDDQFSVERPDGSNFTLKIRSTKLEDSAMYFCASSDESDFEQPQHFGDGTRLSIL.

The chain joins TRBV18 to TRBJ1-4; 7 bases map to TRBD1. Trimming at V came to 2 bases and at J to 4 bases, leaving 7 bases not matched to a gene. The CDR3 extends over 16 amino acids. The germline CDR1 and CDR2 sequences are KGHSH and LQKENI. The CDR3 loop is CASSPFSGGHNEKLFF. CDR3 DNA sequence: TGTGCCAGCTCACCATTCTCAGGGGGACATAATGAAAAACTGTTTTTT.

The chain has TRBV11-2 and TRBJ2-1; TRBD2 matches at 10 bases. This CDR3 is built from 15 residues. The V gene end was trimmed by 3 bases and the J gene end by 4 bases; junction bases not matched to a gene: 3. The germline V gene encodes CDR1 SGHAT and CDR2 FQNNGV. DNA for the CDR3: TGTGCCAGCAGCTTTAGCGGGAGGTTATACAATGAGCAGTTCTTC. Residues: CASSFSGRLYNEQFF.

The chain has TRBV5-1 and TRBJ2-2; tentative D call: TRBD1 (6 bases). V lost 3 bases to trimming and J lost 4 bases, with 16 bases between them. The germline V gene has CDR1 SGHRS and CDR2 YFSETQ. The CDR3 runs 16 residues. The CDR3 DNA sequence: TGCGCCAGCAGCTCCGCCGGGACACCGGGCACCGGGGAGCTGTTTTTT. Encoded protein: CASSSAGTPGTGELFF.

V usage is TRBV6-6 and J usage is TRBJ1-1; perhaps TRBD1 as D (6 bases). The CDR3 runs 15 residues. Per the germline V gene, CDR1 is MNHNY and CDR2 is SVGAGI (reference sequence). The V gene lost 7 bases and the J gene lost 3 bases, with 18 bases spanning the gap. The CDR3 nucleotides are TGTGCCAGCAATCCGGCCAGGGGTAGTTACACTGAAGCTTTCTTT. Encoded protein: CASNPARGSYTEAFF.

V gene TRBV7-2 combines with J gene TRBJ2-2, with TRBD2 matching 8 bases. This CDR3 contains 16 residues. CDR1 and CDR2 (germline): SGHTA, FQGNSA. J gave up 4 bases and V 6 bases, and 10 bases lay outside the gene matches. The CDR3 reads CASSSGPSGSTGELFF. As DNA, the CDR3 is TGTGCCAGCAGTTCTGGGCCTAGCGGGTCCACCGGGGAGCTGTTTTTT.

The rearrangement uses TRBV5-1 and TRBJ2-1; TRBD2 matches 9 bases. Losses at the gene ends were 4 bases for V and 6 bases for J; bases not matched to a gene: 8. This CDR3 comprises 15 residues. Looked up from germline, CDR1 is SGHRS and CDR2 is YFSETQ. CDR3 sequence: CASSPGTSRANEQFF. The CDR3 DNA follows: TGCGCCAGCAGCCCAGGGACTAGCAGGGCCAATGAGCAGTTCTTC.

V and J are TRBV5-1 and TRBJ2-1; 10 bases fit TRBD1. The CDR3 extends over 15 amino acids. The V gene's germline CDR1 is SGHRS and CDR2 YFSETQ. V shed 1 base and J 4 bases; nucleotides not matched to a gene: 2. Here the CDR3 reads CASSLMDRGYNEQFF. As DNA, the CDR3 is TGCGCCAGCAGCTTGATGGACAGGGGGTACAATGAGCAGTTCTTC.

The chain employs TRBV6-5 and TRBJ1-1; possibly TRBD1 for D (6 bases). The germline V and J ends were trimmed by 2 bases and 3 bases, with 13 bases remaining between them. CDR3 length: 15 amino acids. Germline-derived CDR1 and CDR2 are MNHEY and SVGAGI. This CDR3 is CASSYGGGQYTEAFF. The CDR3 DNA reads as TGTGCCAGCAGTTACGGGGGGGGGCAATACACTGAAGCTTTCTTT.

This chain's CDR3 is CATSTHAGTSTYNEQFF. As DNA, the CDR3 is TGTGCCACCAGCACCCATGCCGGGACTAGCACCTACAATGAGCAGTTCTTC. The chain couples TRBV15 to TRBJ2-1, with 9 bases lining up with TRBD2. Trimming at V came to 4 bases and at J to 2 bases, leaving 9 bases not matched to a gene. CDR1 is LNHNV, CDR2 YYDKDF, per germline (reference sequence). The CDR3 sequence is 17 residues long.

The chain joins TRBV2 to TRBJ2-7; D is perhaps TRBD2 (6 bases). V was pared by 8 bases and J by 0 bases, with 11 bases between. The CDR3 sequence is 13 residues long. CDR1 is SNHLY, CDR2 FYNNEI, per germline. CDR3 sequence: CASGLAVSYEQYF. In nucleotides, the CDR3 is TGTGCCAGCGGGTTAGCGGTCTCCTACGAGCAGTACTTC.

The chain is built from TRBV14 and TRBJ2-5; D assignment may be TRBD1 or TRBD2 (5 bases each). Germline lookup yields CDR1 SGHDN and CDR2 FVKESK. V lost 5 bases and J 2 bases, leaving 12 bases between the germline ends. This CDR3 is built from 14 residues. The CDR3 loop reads CASSWGRMQETQYF. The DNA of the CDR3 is TGTGCCAGCAGCTGGGGACGGATGCAAGAGACCCAGTACTTC.

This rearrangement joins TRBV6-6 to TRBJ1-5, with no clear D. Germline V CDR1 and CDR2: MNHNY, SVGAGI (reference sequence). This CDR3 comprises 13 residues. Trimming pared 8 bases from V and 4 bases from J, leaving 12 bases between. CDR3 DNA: TGTGCCAGCTCACTCGATGGTAATCAGCCCCAGCATTTT. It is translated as CASSLDGNQPQHF.

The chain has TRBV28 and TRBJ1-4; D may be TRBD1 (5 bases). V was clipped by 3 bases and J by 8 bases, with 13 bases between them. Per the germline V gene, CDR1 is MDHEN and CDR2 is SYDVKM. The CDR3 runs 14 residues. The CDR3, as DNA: TGTGCCAGCAGTTTGGAAAGGGGTTTGGAAAAACTGTTTTTT. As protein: CASSLERGLEKLFF.

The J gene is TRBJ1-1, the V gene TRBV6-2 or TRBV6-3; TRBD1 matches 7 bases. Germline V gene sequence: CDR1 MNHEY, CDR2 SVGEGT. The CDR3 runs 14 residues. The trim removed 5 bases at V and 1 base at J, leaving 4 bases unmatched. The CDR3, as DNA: TGTGCCAGCAGTCCAAACAGGGGGAACACTGAAGCTTTCTTT. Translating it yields CASSPNRGNTEAFF.

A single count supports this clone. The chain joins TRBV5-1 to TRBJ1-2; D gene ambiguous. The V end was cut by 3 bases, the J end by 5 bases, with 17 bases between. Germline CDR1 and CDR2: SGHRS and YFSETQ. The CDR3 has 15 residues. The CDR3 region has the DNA TGCGCCAGCAGCTCCAAGGGTCTAAGAGAATATGGCTACACCTTC. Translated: CASSSKGLREYGYTF.

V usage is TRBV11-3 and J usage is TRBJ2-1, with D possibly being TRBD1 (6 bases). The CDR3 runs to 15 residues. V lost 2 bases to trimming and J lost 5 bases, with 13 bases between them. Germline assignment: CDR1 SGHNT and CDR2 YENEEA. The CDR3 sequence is CASSLRAGDNNEQFF. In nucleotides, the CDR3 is TGTGCCAGCAGCTTAAGGGCAGGGGATAACAATGAGCAGTTCTTC.